The entry below describes one T cell receptor (beta chain). What antigen it recognizes has not been identified. The sample holds no much larger clone one base away, and base qualities are not on file. Graves' hyperthyroidism was defined as stable when no progression to ophthalmopathy occurred over 18 months of follow-up. The hyperthyroidism patients were between 18 and 65 years old and newly diagnosed, with a disease duration of less than 2 months. Exclusion was applied to patients with uncontrolled infections, other autoimmune diseases, pregnancy or lactation. Diagnoses were based on clinical symptoms, serum thyroxine and TRAb, thyroid ultrasound and orbital computed tomography. PBMCs were separated from 10 ml of fresh peripheral blood using Ficoll-Paque density gradient centrifugation. Trizol reagent was used to extract total RNA, and RNA quality was then checked on an Agilent 2100 Bioanalyzer.

This sample is drawn from a study of T cells in Graves' hyperthyroidism and ophthalmopathy (dated by TCRdb to about 2019). Turning to the overall study: Peripheral blood was sampled at the time of initial diagnosis, prior to any treatment. To identify TCR V-J signatures that set the groups apart, the researchers used a discovery cohort of roughly 100 patients, made up of around 42 with Graves' ophthalmopathy and 55 to 65 with stable Graves' hyperthyroidism. Prospective prediction of ophthalmopathy was tested in an independent validation cohort of some 19 hyperthyroidism patients and some 17 patients who later progressed to ophthalmopathy. The roughly 100 discovery patients were randomly divided into training and test sets at a 7:3 ratio. In over five Graves' hyperthyroidism patients, the study also compared T-cell repertoires from thyroid tissue with T-cell repertoires from blood. Once sampling was done, hyperthyroidism patients were given methimazole at a starting dose of 30 mg daily, whereas ophthalmopathy patients were given high-dose intravenous methylprednisolone. TCR Vbeta CDR3 sequencing of around 130 peripheral blood samples (around 45 ophthalmopathy, approximately 80 hyperthyroidism and roughly 17 progressor patients) is reported in the paper. General findings and caveats noted by the study authors: Sample size was not statistically predetermined, and investigators were not blinded to group allocation. Ophthalmopathy was separated from stable hyperthyroidism by a 13 V-J signature model, with 87.88% sensitivity and about 84% specificity obtained in cross-validation and 80%/75% obtained in testing. Most expanded thyroid clonotypes (frequency above 0.001) were also found in blood, which suggests that blood repertoires may mirror thyroid immune responses. In validation, progression to ophthalmopathy was predicted by the model with nearly 71% sensitivity and around 76% specificity, a median of 6.5 months before onset.

Amplification of TCR beta CDR3 regions was carried out from RNA transcripts. The first round of RT-PCR for the TCR CDR3 was performed with the HTBI primer set and the Qiagen OneStep RT-PCR kit. Libraries were constructed in a second round of multiplex PCR, after which size selection and purification were performed. The libraries were sequenced on an Illumina HiSeq2000 using paired-end 100 bp reads. Regarding the original processing steps: SOAPnuke was used to process the raw data, throwing out any read that contained adapters or uncalled bases, had a mean Phred below 15, or lacked an exact constant-primer or identifier match. High-quality paired reads were merged with COPE v1.2.5, and unique nucleotide sequences were defined as clonotypes. MiTCR v1.1 was used to align clonotypes to the IMGT TRBV, TRBD and TRBJ reference segments. The analysis included only V-J combinations with a frequency above 0.0001, which together covered 99% to 99.2% of the repertoires. A TCS score was defined as the ratio between F50 (clonal expansion) and ExV (chaos), using BLOSUM62-based TCRdist between CDR3 peptides within each V-J. Welch's t-statistics and random forest reduced fewer than 600 V-J features to around 14, which were used in a naive Bayes classifier (R e1071). The similarity between thyroid and blood repertoires was quantified using the Morisita-Horn index. TCRdb took the public reads, trimmed them with fastp at Q25, ran MiXCR for clone calling and kept in-frame beta chains. Under each unique CDR3 protein, matching rows form one entry showing the most common genes and DNA. TCRdb's processing, not the authors' own work, is the source of the V and J calls. The sample table lists roughly 840,000 distinct CDR3 sequences, 38% of them with a count of one. The ten top clones hold roughly 8.3% of the sample.

The germline V gene (reference sequence) gives CDR1 as SEHNR and CDR2 as FQNEAQ. The CDR3 numbers 16 residues from cysteine through phenylalanine. Only CDR3 DNA remains: 48 bases, in frame from the first base. Unmatched junction bases come to 9, with V trimmed by 1 base and J by 5 bases. The rearrangement combines TRBV7-9 with TRBJ2-5; 8 bases in the junction line up with TRBD1. The sample taken for sequencing was blood. The receptor comes from a man younger than 35 with Graves' hyperthyroidism. The CDR3 protein: CASSLDAGGAGETQYF. The sequence in DNA is TGTGCCAGCAGCTTAGACGCAGGGGGCGCCGGGGAGACCCAGTACTTC.